This paragraph reports one T cell receptor beta chain. Antigen specificity is unknown. PCR amplification relied on 60 Vbeta primers (plus 13 Jbeta primers). Measured with immunoSEQ multiplex PCR; TCRdb has only the in-frame clones, and not every one. The repertoire consists of over 150,000 clones, with over 70% occurring once and the leading ten covering 2% to 2.5%. The CDR3 loop spans 15 amino acids. Looked up from germline, CDR1 is MDHEN and CDR2 is SYDVKM. The V end lost 3 bases, the J end lost 3 bases, and 15 bases lay between the germline ends. The sample is drawn from a study of cytomegalovirus exposure and HLA in healthy donors. Study-wide context: In an earlier analysis, 117 million unique TCR beta sequences were found from some 170 million T cells.

Study results and caveats: Researchers counted some 150 TCR beta chains as cytomegalovirus-associated. Sequencing likely generated an artifact that appeared as a cluster of highly shared sequence variants.

The receptor was derived from a man between 25 and 39 years old in good health and CMV-seronegative. The sample taken for sequencing was PBMCs. V usage is TRBV28 and J usage is TRBJ2-7; D might be TRBD2 (7 bases). CDR3 bases: TGTGCCAGCAGTTTGAGGGGGGGGGCTGGCTACGAGCAGTACTTC. It encodes CASSLRGGAGYEQYF. Using reference TRBV28 and TRBJ2-7 for the parts outside the CDR3, the full variable domain is DVKVTQSSRYLVKRTGEKVFLECVQDMDHENMFWYRQDPGLGLRLIYFSYDVKMKEKGDIPEGYSVSREKKERFSLILESASTNQTSMYLCASSLRGGAGYEQYFGPGTRLTVT.